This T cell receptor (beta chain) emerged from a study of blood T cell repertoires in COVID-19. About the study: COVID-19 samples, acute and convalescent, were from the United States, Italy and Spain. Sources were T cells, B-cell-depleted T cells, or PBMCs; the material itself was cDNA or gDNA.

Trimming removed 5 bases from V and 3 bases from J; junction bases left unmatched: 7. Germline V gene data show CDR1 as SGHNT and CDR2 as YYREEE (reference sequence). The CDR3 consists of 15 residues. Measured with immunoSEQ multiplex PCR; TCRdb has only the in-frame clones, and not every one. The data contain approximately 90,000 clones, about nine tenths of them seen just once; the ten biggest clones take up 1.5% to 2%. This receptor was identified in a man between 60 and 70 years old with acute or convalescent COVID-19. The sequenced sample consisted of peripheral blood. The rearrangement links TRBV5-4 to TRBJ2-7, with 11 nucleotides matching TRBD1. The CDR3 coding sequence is TGTGCCAGCAGTCAGGCCGGGACAGGGGGCTACGAGCAGTACTTC. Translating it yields CASSQAGTGGYEQYF.